Reported below is one TCR beta chain. Its antigen is unidentified. These data are taken from a study of cytomegalovirus exposure and HLA in healthy donors. About the study: As released early, the data held some 85 million unique TCRs from HLA-typed donors. Study observations and caveats: Within an earlier analysis, most TCR beta V segments proved productive either about 90% or about 30% of the time. Immune exposure data for these donors was limited to CMV serostatus.

These donors, healthy bone marrow donors, were studied. In the PCR, 60 Vbeta and 13 Jbeta primers were used. Repertoires were generated with immunoSEQ multiplex PCR, while TCRdb's copy carries only in-frame clones and drops some. The sample lists around 94,000 clones, 75% to 80% occurring once. Losses at the gene ends were 7 bases for V and 2 bases for J; bases not matched to a gene: 7. The germline V gene has CDR1 SGHDT and CDR2 YYEEEE. CDR3 length: 14 amino acids. Sequencing input: PBMCs. The receptor was derived from a woman aged 40 to 55 in good health and CMV-seropositive. The rearrangement joins TRBV5-6 to TRBJ2-7, with 9 bases lining up with TRBD1. CDR3 in amino acids: CASGGTGLTYEQYF. CDR3 in DNA: TGTGCCAGCGGGGGGACAGGGCTGACCTACGAGCAGTACTTC.